This TCR beta chain was identified in a study of T cell repertoires in cytomegalovirus infection. The study's findings and limits: Ex vivo, HLA-C-restricted CMV-specific TCR beta clonotypes prevailed over the rest of the response.

This clonotype was detected a few times. Its antigen is as yet unknown. Trimming took 5 bases from V and 2 from J; bases not matched to a gene: 8. Germline assignment: CDR1 MDHEN and CDR2 SYDVKM. The CDR3 covers 15 residues. MiXCR, run by TCRdb on the reads, gives a single entry per CDR3 protein. The table shows about 900,000 distinct CDR3 sequences, with about a third occurring only once. The gene calls are TRBV28 and TRBJ2-7; 8 bases map to TRBD1. This sequence was found in a human donor in good health (CMV status not recorded). Some clones in this sample may be carry-over from other donors' samples. Sequencing used cultured CD8+ T cells from PBMCs, obtained from culture after CMV antigen stimulation. CDR3 nucleotides: TGTGCCAGCAGTCCAAGCCGGGACAGGACCTACGAGCAGTACTTC. Translated, it gives CASSPSRDRTYEQYF. The entire variable domain, with the rest obtained from reference TRBV28 and TRBJ2-7, is as follows: DVKVTQSSRYLVKRTGEKVFLECVQDMDHENMFWYRQDPGLGLRLIYFSYDVKMKEKGDIPEGYSVSREKKERFSLILESASTNQTSMYLCASSPSRDRTYEQYFGPGTRLTVT.